Included here is one T cell receptor beta chain sequence, with context. Antigen unknown. The entry originates in a study of T cells in Graves' hyperthyroidism and ophthalmopathy. The overall study: Peripheral blood was acquired at first diagnosis, ahead of any therapy whatsoever. Whole-study results and caveats: Blood also held most thyroid clonotypes expanded beyond 0.001.

Amplification targeted TCR beta CDR3 regions from RNA transcripts. A first-round RT-PCR of the TCR CDR3 used the HTBI primer set. TCRdb independently ran MiXCR on the multiplex PCR reads; one entry per CDR3 protein. The data contain under 550,000 distinct CDR3 sequences, 15% to 20% of them singletons. Each diagnosis was grounded in clinical symptoms, serum thyroxine and TRAb, thyroid ultrasound, and orbital computed tomography. Trimming at V came to 3 bases and at J to 2 bases, leaving 5 bases not matched to a gene. This CDR3 region has 18 residues. Germline V gene lookup returns CDR1 SGHRS and CDR2 YFSETQ.

Sequencing used blood. The receptor was isolated from a man aged 35 to 55 with Graves' ophthalmopathy. V is TRBV5-1 and J is TRBJ2-2; 15 nucleotides align to TRBD2. The CDR3 here is CASSSGLAGGGNTGELFF. CDR3 DNA sequence: TGCGCCAGCAGCTCGGGACTAGCGGGAGGAGGAAACACCGGGGAGCTGTTTTTT.